This note documents a single T cell receptor (beta chain) sequence. The target antigen is unknown. CDR3 length: 13 amino acids. V was trimmed by 3 bases and J by 9 bases, leaving 12 bases between them. Germline CDR1 is GTSNPN and CDR2 is SVGIG (reference sequence). The data belong to a study of cytomegalovirus exposure and HLA in healthy donors. Study-wide background: Drawn from HLA-typed donors, roughly 87 million unique TCRs were held in an early data release. Study conclusions and caveats: According to an earlier analysis, most TCR beta V segments yielded productive rearrangements about 87% or about 30% of the time. 87-base-pair reads could not separate some V segments, including TRBV6-2 and TRBV6-3.

The study ran its PCR with 60 Vbeta and 13 Jbeta primers. TCRdb keeps only in-frame clones here, not all; method: immunoSEQ multiplex PCR. Among 150,000 to 200,000 clones listed, 85% to 90% were seen once. This TCR came from a woman aged 18-30 years in good health and CMV-seronegative. The chain employs TRBV30 and TRBJ1-6, with D possibly being TRBD1 (6 bases). Material for sequencing was PBMCs. The CDR3 sequence: CAWSRQDRSPLHF. The CDR3 bases are TGTGCCTGGAGCAGACAGGACCGTTCACCCCTCCACTTT.